The 26 T cell receptor beta chains below all came from one sample that was sequenced in a study of technical replicates of blood from a handful of donors. TCRdb's copy holds only in-frame clones and misses some; the assay was immunoSEQ multiplex PCR. The table lists roughly 69,000 clones, more than 85% of them singletons. The material sequenced was PBMCs. The receptors were gathered from a human donor in good health. Some clones in this sample may be carry-over from other donors' samples.

The J gene is TRBJ2-1, the V gene TRBV7-8; unclear D gene. Trimming left V 3 bases short and J 7 bases short, with 10 bases between. Germline V gives CDR1 SGHVS, CDR2 FQNEAQ. This CDR3 is 13 amino acids long. CDR3 sequence (DNA): TGTGCCAGCAGCTTCTCCCTGAGAAATGAGCAGTTCTTC. Residues: CASSFSLRNEQFF.

This clone appeared a single time. V is TRBV4-3 and J is TRBJ2-5, with TRBD2 matching over 9 bases. The CDR3 sequence is 16 residues long. Germline-derived CDR1 and CDR2 are LGHNA and YSLEER. V was pared by 0 bases and J by 4 bases, with 6 bases of the junction left unmatched. CDR3 nucleotides: TGCGCCAGCAGCCAAGATCGGTTGACTAGCGGAGAGACCCAGTACTTC. It translates to CASSQDRLTSGETQYF.

The chain links TRBV4-1 to TRBJ2-1; D is unresolved. The CDR3 totals 15 residues. In germline, CDR1 is MGHRA, CDR2 YSYEKL. V lost 3 bases to trimming and J lost 2 bases, with 11 bases between them. The CDR3 spells CASSQAVSTYNEQFF. Written as DNA, the CDR3 is TGCGCCAGCAGCCAGGCGGTAAGCACCTACAATGAGCAGTTCTTC.

The V and J genes are TRBV2 and TRBJ1-1; D possibly corresponds to TRBD1 (6 bases). V gave up 6 bases and J gave up 6 bases, with 14 bases separating them. The germline CDR1 and CDR2 sequences are SNHLY and FYNNEI. The CDR3 covers 13 residues. CDR3 sequence (DNA): TGTGCCAGCAGCCGGACAGCCGAGGCTGAAGCTTTCTTT. Its translation: CASSRTAEAEAFF.

The rearrangement links TRBV7-6 to TRBJ1-5; perhaps TRBD1 as D (6 bases). The CDR3 consists of 17 residues. Germline assignment: CDR1 SGHVS and CDR2 FNYEAQ. V lost 0 bases to trimming and J lost 1 base, with 13 bases between them. CDR3 region: CASSLANDRWSNQPQHF. The CDR3 coding sequence is TGTGCCAGCAGCTTAGCGAACGACAGGTGGAGCAATCAGCCCCAGCATTTT.

The J gene is TRBJ2-4, the V gene TRBV9; possibly TRBD2 for D (6 bases). Germline V gene data show CDR1 as SGDLS and CDR2 as YYNGEE. The CDR3 loop spans 16 amino acids. V was pared by 7 bases and J by 1 base, with 18 bases between. Written as DNA, the CDR3 is TGTGCCAGCGGAGGAGGGCAGGAGGGGGCCAAAAACATTCAGTACTTC. It specifies CASGGGQEGAKNIQYF.

CDR3 in DNA: TGTGCCAGCAGGGGGGACTTGACCGGGGAGCTGTTTTTT. It specifies CASRGDLTGELFF. The chain recombines TRBV2 with TRBJ2-2, with a tentative D call TRBD2 (6 bases). The CDR3 spans 13 residues. V gave up 6 bases and J gave up 5 bases, with 10 bases separating them. Germline V gives CDR1 SNHLY, CDR2 FYNNEI.

The V and J genes are TRBV5-4 and TRBJ2-7, with TRBD2 matching 11 bases. Germline CDR1 and CDR2: SGHNT and YYREEE (reference sequence). The CDR3 is 14 residues long. The J segment lost 3 bases and the V segment lost 4 bases, leaving 3 bases of the junction unmatched. Here the CDR3 reads CASSRTSGYYEQYF. CDR3 coding DNA: TGTGCCAGCAGCCGGACTAGCGGGTACTACGAGCAGTACTTC. Full variable domain (rest looked up from reference TRBV5-4 and TRBJ2-7): ETGVTQSPTHLIKTRGQQVTLRCSSQSGHNTVSWYQQALGQGPQFIFQYYREEENGRGNFPPRFSGLQFPNYSSELNVNALELDDSALYLCASSRTSGYYEQYFGPGTRLTVT.

The rearrangement uses TRBV10-3 and TRBJ2-6; the D gene is possibly TRBD2 (5 bases). Germline V gene sequence: CDR1 ENHRY, CDR2 SYGVKD. V was cut by 3 bases and J by 0 bases, with 9 bases left in between. The CDR3 length is 16 residues. The CDR3 coding sequence is TGTGCCATCAGTGAAGGACTCTTCTCTGGGGCCAACGTCCTGACTTTC. Its protein is CAISEGLFSGANVLTF.

V usage is TRBV6-6 and J usage is TRBJ2-3; 8 bases fit TRBD2. From germline, CDR1 is MNHNY and CDR2 SVGAGI (reference sequence). V lost 6 bases to trimming and J lost 7 bases; unmatched junction nucleotides: 6. The CDR3 is 13 amino acids. The DNA of the CDR3 is TGTGCCAGCAGATCGGGGGGGTTGAATACGCAGTATTTT. This translates into CASRSGGLNTQYF.

The chain couples TRBV9 to TRBJ1-4; TRBD1 matches at 7 bases. Germline-derived CDR1 and CDR2 are SGDLS and YYNGEE. With 4 bases clipped from V and 0 bases from J, the junction kept 12 bases outside the gene matches. The CDR3 length is 18 residues. The CDR3 here is CASSTHGTAFATNEKLFF. The CDR3 region has the DNA TGTGCCAGCAGCACTCACGGGACAGCATTTGCAACTAATGAAAAACTGTTTTTT.

CDR3 DNA: TGTGCCAGCCTAACAGGGGCTGGGAACTATGGCTACACCTTC. This gives the protein CASLTGAGNYGYTF. The chain couples TRBV6-7 to TRBJ1-2; 7 bases match TRBD1. TRBV6-7 is given ORF status, its function remaining uncertain. J was trimmed by 2 bases and V by 8 bases; bases with no gene match: 8. The CDR3 loop spans 14 amino acids.

The chain uses TRBV5-4 and TRBJ1-4; 10 nucleotides line up with TRBD1. Looked up from germline, CDR1 is SGHNT and CDR2 is YYREEE (reference sequence). This CDR3 contains 17 residues. J was trimmed by 1 base and V by 4 bases; bases with no gene match: 7. In DNA form, the CDR3 reads TGTGCCAGCAGCCCGGGACAGGGGTTTGGAACTAATGAAAAACTGTTTTTT. It codes for CASSPGQGFGTNEKLFF.

This chain links TRBV7-9 with TRBJ1-3; 7 bases are shared with TRBD1. This CDR3 has 15 amino acids. Germline CDR1 and CDR2: SEHNR and FQNEAQ (reference sequence). V shed 1 base and J 0 bases; nucleotides not matched to a gene: 0. The CDR3 region is CASSLDRGSGNTIYF. In DNA form, the CDR3 reads TGTGCCAGCAGCTTAGACAGGGGCTCTGGAAACACCATATATTTT. Using reference TRBV7-9 and TRBJ1-3 for the parts outside the CDR3, the full variable domain is DTGVSQNPRHKITKRGQNVTFRCDPISEHNRLYWYRQTLGQGPEFLTYFQNEAQLEKSRLLSDRFSAERPKGSFSTLEIQRTEQGDSAMYLCASSLDRGSGNTIYFGEGSWLTVV.

The rearrangement joins TRBV5-1 to TRBJ2-3; tentative D call: TRBD2 (5 bases). Trimming took off 6 bases at V and 1 base at J, with 18 bases between the two ends. The CDR3 is 16 residues long. Germline CDR1 SGHRS, CDR2 YFSETQ. The CDR3, as DNA: TGCGCCAGCACCCGCCGGGAAAGTGTCGGCACAGATACGCAGTATTTT. Protein: CASTRRESVGTDTQYF. The full variable domain, its missing parts supplied by reference TRBV5-1 and TRBJ2-3, is KAGVTQTPRYLIKTRGQQVTLSCSPISGHRSVSWYQQTPGQGLQFLFEYFSETQRNKGNFPGRFSGRQFSNSRSEMNVSTLELGDSALYLCASTRRESVGTDTQYFGPGTRLTVL.

This chain connects TRBV15 to TRBJ1-4; 11 positions match TRBD1. V was clipped by 6 bases and J by 0 bases; unmatched bases: 6. CDR1 and CDR2 (germline): LNHNV, YYDKDF (reference sequence). The CDR3 runs 17 residues. The CDR3 here is CATSYSGQGATNEKLFF. The CDR3 nucleotides are TGTGCCACCAGTTACTCGGGACAGGGGGCAACTAATGAAAAACTGTTTTTT. Supplemented by reference TRBV15 and TRBJ1-4, the full variable domain reads DAMVIQNPRYQVTQFGKPVTLSCSQTLNHNVMYWYQQKSSQAPKLLFHYYDKDFNNEADTPDNFQSRRPNTSFCFLDIRSPGLGDTAMYLCATSYSGQGATNEKLFFGSGTQLSVL.

This rearrangement joins TRBV4-3 to TRBJ1-2; no clear D gene. V dropped 4 bases and J dropped 8 bases, with 17 bases sitting between them. The CDR3 has 14 residues. CDR1 is LGHNA and CDR2 is YSLEER in the germline V gene. This CDR3 reads CASSPRTATGGYTF. CDR3 bases: TGCGCCAGCAGCCCTCGGACTGCCACGGGGGGCTACACCTTC.

The chain has TRBV7-3 and TRBJ2-7; D is undetermined. Between the trimmed V and J ends, which lost 5 bases and 5 bases, there was a span of 4 bases. In germline, CDR1 is SGHTA, CDR2 FQGTGA. This CDR3 has 10 amino acids. The CDR3 loop reads CASSPDEQYF. The CDR3 DNA follows: TGTGCCAGCAGCCCAGACGAGCAGTACTTC.

Here the CDR3 DNA reads TGTGCCAGCAGCACTGACAGGACCGGGGAGCTGTTTTTT. As protein: CASSTDRTGELFF. The chain employs TRBV7-3 and TRBJ2-2; D might be TRBD1 (6 bases). The germline V gene has CDR1 SGHTA and CDR2 FQGTGA. Between the trimmed V and J ends, which lost 5 bases and 5 bases, there was a span of 9 bases. CDR3 length: 13 residues.

The chain joins TRBV7-9 to TRBJ2-7, with D tentatively TRBD1 (6 bases). The germline gives CDR1 SEHNR, CDR2 FQNEAQ (reference sequence). The CDR3 is 14 residues long. V lost 6 bases to trimming and J lost 3 bases, with 15 bases between them. CDR3 DNA sequence: TGTGCCAGCAGAGCTACCGGGACAAACTACGAGCAGTACTTC. Its protein product is CASRATGTNYEQYF.

This sequence joins TRBV7-9 and TRBJ2-5; a weak D match, TRBD2 (6 bases). Trimming stripped 7 bases from V and 4 bases from J, with 31 bases between. The CDR3 loop spans 19 amino acids. CDR1 is SEHNR, CDR2 FQNEAQ, per germline (reference sequence). The CDR3 bases are TGTGCCAGCAAGGCCCATGCTAAAACACAACGACTAGTCGGAGAGACCCAGTACTTC. Protein: CASKAHAKTQRLVGETQYF.

The chain joins TRBV6-6 to TRBJ2-7; 8 bases fit TRBD1. The V segment lost 7 bases and the J segment 2 bases; nucleotides outside the gene matches: 4. Germline values: CDR1 MNHNY, CDR2 SVGAGI (reference sequence). The CDR3 consists of 13 residues. The CDR3 DNA is TGTGCCAGCACCAGGGGGCAGGCCTACGAGCAGTACTTC. Its translation is CASTRGQAYEQYF.

The gene calls are TRBV5-4 and TRBJ1-6, with TRBD1 as a possible D gene (6 bases). V lost 5 bases and J lost 0, with 15 bases in between. Looked up from germline, CDR1 is SGHNT and CDR2 is YYREEE (reference sequence). The CDR3 covers 17 residues. In nucleotides, the CDR3 is TGTGCCAGCAGAAGAGGACAGCGAAGCTCCTATAATTCACCCCTCCACTTT. Translating it yields CASRRGQRSSYNSPLHF.

V is TRBV7-2 and J is TRBJ1-3; D uncertain. The V gene lost 5 bases and the J gene lost 0 bases, with 11 bases spanning the gap. Germline V gives CDR1 SGHTA, CDR2 FQGNSA. The CDR3 covers 15 residues. CDR3 bases: TGTGCCAGCAGCCTCATGAGCTACTCTGGAAACACCATATATTTT. Translated, it gives CASSLMSYSGNTIYF.

The chain carries TRBV11-2 and TRBJ1-1; the D is unclear. Trimming pared 1 base from V and 3 bases from J, leaving 12 bases between. The CDR3 covers 15 residues. Looked up from germline, CDR1 is SGHAT and CDR2 is FQNNGV. The CDR3 nucleotides are TGTGCCAGCAGCTTAGTAGTCGGGAGTGACACTGAAGCTTTCTTT. It specifies CASSLVVGSDTEAFF.

The chain couples TRBV6-5 to TRBJ2-7; no clear D gene. The CDR3 has 13 amino acids. Germline CDR1 reads MNHEY; CDR2 reads SVGAGI. Trimming pared 0 bases from V and 4 bases from J, leaving 7 bases between. CDR3 amino acids: CASSYSVGYEQYF. The DNA of the CDR3 is TGTGCCAGCAGTTACTCCGTCGGGTACGAGCAGTACTTC.